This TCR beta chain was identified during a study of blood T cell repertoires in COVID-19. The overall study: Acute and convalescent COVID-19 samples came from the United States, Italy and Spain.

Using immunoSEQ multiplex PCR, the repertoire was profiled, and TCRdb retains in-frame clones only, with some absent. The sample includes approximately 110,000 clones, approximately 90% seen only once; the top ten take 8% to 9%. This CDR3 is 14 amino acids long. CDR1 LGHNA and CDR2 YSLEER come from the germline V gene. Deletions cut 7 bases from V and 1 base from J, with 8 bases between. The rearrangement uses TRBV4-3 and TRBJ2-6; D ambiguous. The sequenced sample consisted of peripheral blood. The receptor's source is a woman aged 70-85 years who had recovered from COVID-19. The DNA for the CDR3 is TGCGCCAGCAAAGCAGGATCTGGGGCCAACGTCCTGACTTTC. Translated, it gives CASKAGSGANVLTF.